This is a list of T cell receptor beta chains from one sample in a study of CD8+ T cells in alopecia areata. Produced via immunoSEQ multiplex PCR; TCRdb's table is partial and in-frame only. The repertoire holds about 270,000 clones, with 60% as singletons. The material sequenced was CD4+ T cells sorted from blood, taken at roughly week 53, from a patient treated with tofacitinib. The receptors here all came from a human donor with alopecia areata. Both conserved end residues are part of each CDR3.

v_call,j_call,cdr3_aa
TRBV7-2,TRBJ2-7,CASSLSFFQDYEQYF
TRBV29-1,TRBJ2-3,CSVEDIGRTSDTQYF
TRBV6-1,TRBJ2-7,CASSERGQLSSYEQYF
TRBV2,TRBJ2-3,CASSDRGGTDTQYF
TRBV4-3,TRBJ2-5,CASSSIAGVETQYF
TRBV7-2,TRBJ1-5,CASSTLETAPQHF
TRBV29-1,TRBJ1-1,CSVERGMRTEAFF
TRBV5-1,TRBJ2-3,CASSFRTGDTDTQYF
TRBV29-1,TRBJ1-1,CIGGLTEAFF
TRBV10-3,TRBJ2-3,CAISETESTDTQYF
TRBV29-1,TRBJ2-2,CSVEGIAGVNTGELFF
TRBV7-9,TRBJ2-3,CASSLAGTGRTDTQYF
TRBV29-1,TRBJ2-2,CSVVGADTGELFF
TRBV12-5,TRBJ2-1,CASGLVRRDLNSYNEQFF
TRBV27,TRBJ2-7,CASSLSEGVEQYF
TRBV30,TRBJ1-2,CAWRLTGGDYGYTF
TRBV2,TRBJ1-2,CASSDLAGNYGYTF
TRBV19,TRBJ1-1,CASRFTGGPMNTEAFF
TRBV4-3,TRBJ2-2,CASSHVAKKTGELFF
TRBV30,TRBJ1-1,CAWSVGENTEAFF
TRBV30,TRBJ2-7,CAWVRSGSSYEQYF
TRBV5-1,TRBJ2-3,CASSSSVSTDTQYF
TRBV7-2,TRBJ2-7,CASSSRQGPSYEQYF
TRBV5-1,TRBJ1-5,CASSTGTGERPQHF
TRBV30,TRBJ2-7,CAYRDSNYEQYF
TRBV29-1,TRBJ2-7,CSVWDRRYEQYF
TRBV29-1,TRBJ2-1,CSVDPLGDEQFF
TRBV10-3,TRBJ2-1,CASSGQGNSREQFF
TRBV29-1,TRBJ2-1,CSVSSGKGNEQFF
TRBV5-1,TRBJ1-1,CASSLRMGQGAEAFF
TRBV5-1,TRBJ2-2,CASSFRVDTGELFF
TRBV11-2,TRBJ2-7,CASSLDRVRANSYEQYF
TRBV14,TRBJ1-6,CASSQALGRDTSPLHF
TRBV14,TRBJ1-1,CASSENLNTEAFF
TRBV9,TRBJ1-5,CASSVGSHSTQPQHF
TRBV5-6,TRBJ1-2,CASSLGLWAVADYGYTF
TRBV7-9,TRBJ1-1,CASSIGPAGNTEAFF
TRBV29-1,TRBJ1-1,CSVGPQAMNTEAFF
TRBV5-1,TRBJ2-2,CASSGGPGTGELFF
TRBV20-1,TRBJ2-3,CSAGSTDTQYF
TRBV30,TRBJ1-5,CAWSRGVRGNQPQHF
TRBV12-5,TRBJ1-4,CASGMGFGNEKLFF
TRBV5-6,TRBJ2-7,CASRQTVYEQYF
TRBV6-6,TRBJ2-6,CASSPPDSGANVLTF
TRBV4-3,TRBJ2-5,CASSQVPLASETQYF
TRBV5-1,TRBJ2-1,CASSPWTSGAYNEQFF
TRBV29-1,TRBJ1-1,CSAMTVNTEAFF
TRBV25-1,TRBJ2-7,CASSEHGTGDPYEQYF
TRBV15,TRBJ1-2,CATSRDRSGGYTF
TRBV30,TRBJ1-6,CAWSVTSRPLHF
TRBV15,TRBJ2-1,CATSRDPNNYNEQFF
TRBV10-3,TRBJ2-5,CAISETGGGTQYF